A single sample is the source of the 3 T cell receptor beta chains below, sequenced in a study of T cells after yellow fever vaccination. TCRdb itself ran the 5' RACE reads through MiXCR, one entry per CDR3 protein. The sample has 95,000 to 100,000 distinct CDR3 sequences; about 5.8% are singletons. This specimen was CD8+ T cells sorted from PBMCs, taken 10 days after the yellow fever booster vaccination. These receptors were obtained from a man aged 18 to 30 who received the YFV17D yellow fever vaccine.

This clonotype was seen at least ten times. The chain has TRBV4-1 and TRBJ1-2; D not certain. The CDR3 sequence is 15 residues long. The V end lost 1 base, the J end lost 2 bases, and 11 bases lay between the germline ends. CDR1 is MGHRA and CDR2 is YSYEKL in the germline V gene. The CDR3 loop is CASSQGLVNNYGYTF. CDR3 DNA sequence: TGCGCCAGCAGCCAAGGGCTAGTGAACAACTATGGCTACACCTTC.

There are a few counts of this clonotype. This CDR3 is CASSQTEGGAYGYTF. The CDR3, as DNA: TGTGCCAGCAGCCAGACGGAAGGGGGGGCCTATGGCTACACCTTC. This chain connects TRBV5-5 to TRBJ1-2, with D tentatively TRBD1 (6 bases). Trimming took 4 bases from V and 4 from J, leaving 17 bases between them. This CDR3 spans 15 amino acids. The germline CDR1 and CDR2 sequences are SGHKS and YYEKEE (reference sequence). The entire variable domain, with the rest obtained from reference TRBV5-5 and TRBJ1-2, is as follows: DAGVTQSPTHLIKTRGQQVTLRCSPISGHKSVSWYQQVLGQGPQFIFQYYEKEERGRGNFPDRFSARQFPNYSSELNVNALLLGDSALYLCASSQTEGGAYGYTFGSGTRLTVV.

The rearrangement uses TRBV6-6 and TRBJ2-5; D not certain. The ends were cut back, 6 bases at V and 4 bases at J, with 6 bases in the middle. Per the germline V gene, CDR1 is MNHNY and CDR2 is SVGAGI (reference sequence). The CDR3 is 11 amino acids. CDR3 in amino acids: CASRLLETQYF. The CDR3 nucleotides are TGTGCCAGCAGATTGCTAGAGACCCAGTACTTC.